The rows below give T cell receptor beta chains drawn from one sample of a study of blood T cell dynamics during melanoma immunotherapy. Produced via immunoSEQ multiplex PCR; TCRdb's table is partial and in-frame only. The data contain about 17,000 clones, about 83% of them singletons. Sequencing was performed on blood, taken from a patient treated with checkpoint blockade. Source of these receptors: a human donor with melanoma. The CDR3 runs from the conserved cysteine through the conserved F or W. The order of the fields is clone size, J gene, V gene, D gene, CDR3 protein, CDR3 DNA. A D gene is named only where the DNA matches it firmly. Rows may omit the clone size; those that give it use once, few, many or a size class.

abundance: NA
j_gene: TRBJ2-7
v_gene: TRBV21-1
d_gene: NA
CDR3aa: CASSQISQELSYEQYF
CDR3nt: TGTGCCAGCAGCCAAATCTCACAGGAGTTATCCTACGAGCAGTACTTC

abundance: NA
j_gene: TRBJ2-3
v_gene: TRBV9
d_gene: NA
CDR3aa: CASSVVVGGSTDTQYF
CDR3nt: TGTGCCAGCAGCGTAGTTGTGGGAGGTAGCACAGATACGCAGTATTTT

abundance: once
j_gene: TRBJ2-1
v_gene: TRBV2
d_gene: TRBD2
CDR3aa: CASSRAGGANEQFF
CDR3nt: TGTGCCAGCAGTCGGGCGGGAGGGGCCAATGAGCAGTTCTTC

abundance: NA
j_gene: TRBJ2-3
v_gene: TRBV5-1
d_gene: TRBD1
CDR3aa: CASSLGQDGDTQYF
CDR3nt: TGCGCCAGCAGCTTAGGACAGGACGGAGATACGCAGTATTTT

abundance: NA
j_gene: TRBJ2-3
v_gene: TRBV6-5
d_gene: NA
CDR3aa: CASSYSSISSTDTQYF
CDR3nt: TGTGCCAGCAGTTACTCGAGCATTTCTAGCACAGATACGCAGTATTTT

abundance: NA
j_gene: TRBJ2-1
v_gene: TRBV6-5
d_gene: NA
CDR3aa: CASRVVAPYNEQFF
CDR3nt: TGTGCCAGCAGGGTTGTGGCTCCCTACAATGAGCAGTTCTTC

abundance: NA
j_gene: TRBJ2-5
v_gene: TRBV20-1
d_gene: NA
CDR3aa: CSAQLGETQYF
CDR3nt: TGCAGTGCTCAACTAGGAGAGACCCAGTACTTC

abundance: NA
j_gene: TRBJ2-1
v_gene: TRBV7-9
d_gene: TRBD1
CDR3aa: CASRSIRGPNEQFF
CDR3nt: TGTGCCAGCAGATCTATTAGGGGGCCTAATGAGCAGTTCTTC

abundance: NA
j_gene: TRBJ2-7
v_gene: TRBV19
d_gene: TRBD1
CDR3aa: CASNTRQGLEQYF
CDR3nt: TGTGCCAGTAATACAAGACAGGGTTTGGAGCAGTACTTC

abundance: NA
j_gene: TRBJ2-5
v_gene: TRBV28
d_gene: TRBD2
CDR3aa: CASSQAGASQETQYF
CDR3nt: TGTGCCAGCAGCCAAGCGGGAGCCTCGCAAGAGACCCAGTACTTC

abundance: NA
j_gene: TRBJ2-1
v_gene: TRBV6-1
d_gene: NA
CDR3aa: CASRGTSYNEQFF
CDR3nt: TGTGCCAGCAGGGGCACCTCCTACAATGAGCAGTTCTTC

abundance: NA
j_gene: TRBJ1-4
v_gene: TRBV7-2
d_gene: NA
CDR3aa: CASSLTGYREKLFF
CDR3nt: TGTGCCAGCAGCTTAACCGGGTATCGGGAAAAACTGTTTTTT

abundance: NA
j_gene: TRBJ2-2
v_gene: TRBV15
d_gene: TRBD1
CDR3aa: CATSSSRTGIGELFF
CDR3nt: TGTGCCACCAGCAGCTCACGGACAGGGATCGGGGAGCTGTTTTTT

abundance: NA
j_gene: TRBJ2-5
v_gene: TRBV7-2
d_gene: NA
CDR3aa: CASSLLGRDGETQYF
CDR3nt: TGTGCCAGCAGCCTACTTGGCAGGGACGGCGAGACCCAGTACTTC

abundance: once
j_gene: TRBJ2-2
v_gene: TRBV7-8
d_gene: NA
CDR3aa: CASTTGATTGELFF
CDR3nt: TGTGCCAGTACTACCGGGGCAACCACCGGGGAGCTGTTTTTT

abundance: NA
j_gene: TRBJ1-2
v_gene: TRBV14
d_gene: NA
CDR3aa: CASSQARDICTF
CDR3nt: TGTGCCAGCAGCCAAGCCAGGGACATTTGCACCTTC

abundance: NA
j_gene: TRBJ2-1
v_gene: TRBV6-5
d_gene: NA
CDR3aa: CASSGGRSLYNEQFF
CDR3nt: TGTGCCAGCAGTGGGGGTCGGAGTCTCTACAATGAGCAGTTCTTC

abundance: once
j_gene: TRBJ2-3
v_gene: TRBV7-8
d_gene: NA
CDR3aa: CASSWPKGERDTQYF
CDR3nt: TGTGCCAGCAGCTGGCCCAAGGGCGAGCGAGATACGCAGTATTTT

abundance: NA
j_gene: TRBJ1-1
v_gene: TRBV6-5
d_gene: NA
CDR3aa: CASSYWQNTEAFF
CDR3nt: TGTGCCAGCAGTTACTGGCAGAACACTGAAGCTTTCTTT

abundance: NA
j_gene: TRBJ1-6
v_gene: TRBV11-2
d_gene: NA
CDR3aa: CASSFRPLGNSPLHF
CDR3nt: TGTGCCAGCAGCTTCCGTCCGCTCGGGAATTCACCCCTCCACTTT